This T cell receptor (beta chain) was identified in a study of T cells in Graves' hyperthyroidism and ophthalmopathy. Amplification of TCR beta CDR3 regions used RNA as the template. Initially, a first-round RT-PCR of the TCR CDR3 employed the HTBI primer set. TCRdb analysed the multiplex PCR reads with MiXCR anew, one entry per CDR3 protein. The repertoire holds hundreds of thousands of distinct CDR3 sequences, under 25% seen once, with over 30% in the top ten. From germline, CDR1 is SGHAT and CDR2 FQNNGV. The CDR3 sequence is 15 residues long. V shed 5 bases, J shed 4 bases, and the junction held 6 bases outside the gene matches. This clonotype showed up many times. Orbital computed tomography, thyroid ultrasound, serum thyroxine and TRAb, and clinical symptoms together informed the diagnoses.

V gene TRBV11-2 combines with J gene TRBJ2-7; 12 bases agree with TRBD2. The sample taken for sequencing was blood. This TCR was sampled from a man younger than 45 with Graves' ophthalmopathy. The CDR3 coding sequence is TGTGCCAGCAGCGTACCACTAGCGGGAGGTTACGAGCAGTACTTC. Translated: CASSVPLAGGYEQYF.